This section outlines one T cell receptor beta chain sequence together with its context. Its antigen remains unidentified. CDR1 and CDR2 (germline): MNHNY, SVGAGI (reference sequence). This CDR3 contains 14 residues. Trimming shortened V by 6 bases and J by 1 base, and 11 bases separated the two germline ends. The sample belongs to a study of T cell repertoires in cytomegalovirus infection. Across the whole study: Recently identified HLA-C-restricted CMV epitopes were used, and well-studied HLA-B-restricted CMV epitopes were used as well. Public signatures in TCR beta pointed to CMV infection and matching HLA type.

TCRdb passed the reads through MiXCR, listing each CDR3 protein once. The sample yields 450,000 to 650,000 distinct CDR3 sequences, about 39% seen once. The study, taken as a whole, reports: It was HLA-C-restricted CMV-specific TCR beta clonotypes that dominated the response ex vivo. Individuals carrying CMV plus the relevant HLA were identified by cumulative frequency of public TCR beta families.

The clonotype originates from a human donor in good health (CMV status not recorded). Some clones in this sample may be carry-over from other donors' samples. The sample consisted of cultured PBMCs, taken from culture after CMV antigen stimulation. This chain joins TRBV6-6 and TRBJ2-3; possible D gene TRBD1, 5 bases. CDR3 loop: CASSPGKGTDTQYF. CDR3 DNA: TGTGCCAGCAGCCCAGGGAAGGGCACAGATACGCAGTATTTT.